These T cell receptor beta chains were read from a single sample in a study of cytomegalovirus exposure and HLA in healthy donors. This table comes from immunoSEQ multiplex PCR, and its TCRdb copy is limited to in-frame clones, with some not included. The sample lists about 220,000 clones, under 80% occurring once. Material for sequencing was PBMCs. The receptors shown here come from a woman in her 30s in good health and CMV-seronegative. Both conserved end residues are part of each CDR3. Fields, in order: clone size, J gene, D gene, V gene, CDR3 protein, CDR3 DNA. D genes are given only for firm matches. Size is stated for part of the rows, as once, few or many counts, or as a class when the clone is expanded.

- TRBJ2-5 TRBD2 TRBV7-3 CSSSRGGEGTQYF TGTTCCAGCAGCCGCGGGGGGGAGGGGACCCAGTACTTC
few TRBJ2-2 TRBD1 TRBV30 CAWSVQGAGELFF TGTGCCTGGAGTGTACAGGGGGCCGGGGAGCTGTTTTTT
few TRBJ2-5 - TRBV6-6 CASSIQASQETQYF TGTGCCAGCAGTATTCAGGCTTCCCAAGAGACCCAGTACTTC
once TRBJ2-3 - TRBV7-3 CASSPLGGTDTQYF TGTGCCAGCAGCCCCCTAGGCGGCACAGATACGCAGTATTTT
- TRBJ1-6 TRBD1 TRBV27 CASSLSGQGWTPLHF TGTGCCAGCAGTTTATCGGGACAGGGTTGGACACCCCTCCACTTT
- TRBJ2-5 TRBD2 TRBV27 CASSESGREETQYF TGTGCCAGCAGTGAATCGGGGAGGGAAGAGACCCAGTACTTC
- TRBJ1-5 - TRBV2 CASSAEISNQPQHF TGTGCCAGCAGTGCAGAAATTAGCAATCAGCCCCAGCATTTT
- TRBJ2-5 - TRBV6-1 CASRPRGSQETQYF TGTGCCAGCAGGCCTCGGGGGAGTCAAGAGACCCAGTACTTC
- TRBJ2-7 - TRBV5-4 CASSLLLAGSYEQYF TGCGCCAGCAGCTTGCTCCTTGCCGGTTCCTACGAGCAGTACTTC
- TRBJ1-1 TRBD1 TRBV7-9 CASSPTGFEAFF TGTGCCAGCAGCCCGACAGGGTTTGAAGCTTTCTTT
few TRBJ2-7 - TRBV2 CASSETGPSGYF TGTGCCAGCAGTGAAACAGGGCCCTCGGGGTACTTC
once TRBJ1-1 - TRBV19 CASSIIGGVGAEAFF TGTGCCAGTAGTATAATCGGAGGGGTGGGGGCTGAAGCTTTCTTT
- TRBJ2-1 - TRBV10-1 CASSESIWRGIYNEQFF TGCGCCAGCAGTGAGTCGATTTGGCGGGGTATCTACAATGAGCAGTTCTTC
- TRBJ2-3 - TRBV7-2 CASSLGQLTDTQYF TGTGCCAGCAGCTTAGGACAGCTCACAGATACGCAGTATTTT
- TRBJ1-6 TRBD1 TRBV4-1 CASSLQGQGSPLHF TGCGCCAGCAGCCTTCAGGGACAGGGTTCACCCCTCCACTTT
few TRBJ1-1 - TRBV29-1 CSVVTLGLSFF TGCAGCGTTGTAACCCTCGGACTTTCTTTCTTT
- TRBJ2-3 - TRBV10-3 CAISEFGGGTDTQYF TGTGCCATCAGTGAATTTGGGGGGGGCACGGATACGCAGTATTTT
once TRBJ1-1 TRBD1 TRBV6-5 CANGGQGLMNTEAFF TGTGCAAACGGGGGACAGGGCTTGATGAACACTGAAGCTTTCTTT
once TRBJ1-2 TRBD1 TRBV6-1 CASSDPGQDLLNYGYTF TGTGCCAGCAGTGATCCGGGACAGGATCTGCTTAACTATGGCTACACCTTC
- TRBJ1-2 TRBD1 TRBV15 CATSRVAGGYGYTF TGTGCCACCAGCAGAGTGGCAGGGGGCTATGGCTACACCTTC
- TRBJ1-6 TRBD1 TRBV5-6 CASSLADRGDSPLHF TGTGCCAGCAGCTTGGCGGACAGGGGGGATTCACCCCTCCACTTT
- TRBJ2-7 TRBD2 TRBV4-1 CASSETSGIRVEQYF TGTGCCAGCAGCGAGACTAGCGGGATCAGGGTCGAGCAGTACTTC
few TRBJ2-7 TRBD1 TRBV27 CASSLVTGGEQYF TGTGCCAGCAGTTTGGTCACAGGGGGCGAGCAGTACTTC
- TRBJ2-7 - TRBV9 CASSVAGLSSDEQYF TGTGCCAGCAGCGTAGCGGGGTTGTCTTCTGACGAGCAGTACTTC
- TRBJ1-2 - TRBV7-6 CASSLDGGESGYTF TGTGCCAGCAGCTTAGATGGGGGGGAGAGTGGCTACACCTTC
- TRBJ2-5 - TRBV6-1 CASSQNQGGETQYF TGTGCCAGCAGCCAGAACCAGGGGGGAGAGACCCAGTACTTC
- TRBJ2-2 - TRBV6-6 CASSQGSTGELFF TGTGCCAGCAGTCAAGGGAGCACCGGGGAGCTGTTTTTT
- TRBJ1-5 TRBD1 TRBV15 CATSRVGQGYNQPQHF TGTGCCACCAGCAGAGTGGGACAGGGTTACAATCAGCCCCAGCATTTT
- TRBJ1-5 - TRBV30 CAGSQGTMIQPQHF TGTGCCGGATCTCAGGGTACTATGATTCAGCCCCAGCATTTT
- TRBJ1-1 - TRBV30 CAWSPTEGPRRAFF TGTGCCTGGAGTCCCACCGAGGGCCCACGCAGAGCTTTCTTT
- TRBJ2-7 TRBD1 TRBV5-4 CASSSPGQGAYEQYF TGTGCCAGCAGCTCCCCGGGACAGGGTGCCTACGAGCAGTACTTC